Listed here are 29 T cell receptor beta chains from one sample, sequenced in a study of T-cell reconstitution after alpha-beta-depleted transplantation in children. TCRbeta library preparation incorporated unique molecular identifiers. A single record per CDR3 protein comes from TCRdb applying MiXCR to the PCR reads. The top ten hold 2% to 3% of the sample, which has around 530,000 distinct CDR3 sequences, around a third seen once. This material consisted of PBMCs from the stem cell graft donor, taken from the stem cell graft. All receptors come from a human donor who donated a stem cell graft to a child with aplastic anemia.

The chain carries TRBV9 and TRBJ1-1; D unresolved. The length of the CDR3 is 14 residues. Deletions cut 0 bases from V and 3 bases from J, with 9 bases between. The germline CDR1 and CDR2 sequences are SGDLS and YYNGEE. The CDR3 region has the DNA TGTGCCAGCAGCGTAGTGGTGGAAGACACTGAAGCTTTCTTT. Translating it yields CASSVVVEDTEAFF.

This clonotype was counted between two and nine times. The CDR3 loop reads CSAIQSYTEAFF. The CDR3 DNA sequence: TGCAGTGCTATTCAGAGTTACACTGAAGCTTTCTTT. The chain recombines TRBV20-1 with TRBJ1-1; D remains ambiguous. V lost 4 bases to trimming and J lost 3 bases, with 9 bases between them. Germline CDR1 is DFQATT and CDR2 is SNEGSKA (reference sequence). There are 12 residues in the CDR3.

In its sample, this clonotype was seen a few times. The chain uses TRBV11-2 and TRBJ2-3, with D uncertain. Germline CDR1 SGHAT, CDR2 FQNNGV. The CDR3 runs to 14 residues. Trimming took off 1 base at V and 1 base at J, with 6 bases between the two ends. The DNA of the CDR3 is TGTGCCAGCAGCTTAGGCGCTCGCACAGATACGCAGTATTTT. Amino acid sequence: CASSLGARTDTQYF.

The rearrangement links TRBV12-3 or TRBV12-4 to TRBJ1-2; D gene ambiguous. Trimming removed 5 bases at V and 5 bases at J, with 15 bases between. CDR3 length: 14 amino acids. CDR3 in DNA: TGTGCCAGCAGTGTTGGACCCGGGCCTTATGGCTACACCTTC. Its translation: CASSVGPGPYGYTF.

This clonotype was observed once. V usage is TRBV12-3 or TRBV12-4 and J usage is TRBJ2-3; D gene uncertain. The CDR3 is 11 amino acids. The V and J ends lost 7 bases and 3 bases respectively, with 5 bases between them. The CDR3 bases are TGTGCCAGCACAACGACAGATACGCAGTATTTT. It translates to CASTTTDTQYF.

CDR3: CSARQEGSRGYTF. The CDR3 DNA sequence: TGCAGTGCTCGACAGGAGGGATCGAGAGGCTACACCTTC. This chain joins TRBV20-1 and TRBJ1-2; tentative D call: TRBD1 (6 bases). Germline V gene data show CDR1 as DFQATT and CDR2 as SNEGSKA (reference sequence). V gave up 5 bases and J gave up 8 bases, with 18 bases separating them. The CDR3 loop spans 13 amino acids.

This clonotype has ten or more counts. The chain couples TRBV5-1 to TRBJ1-2, with D uncertain. V lost 0 bases and J 3 bases, leaving 12 bases between the germline ends. This CDR3 has 15 residues. Per the germline V gene, CDR1 is SGHRS and CDR2 is YFSETQ. The CDR3 reads CASSLAANLDYGYTF. In nucleotides, the CDR3 is TGCGCCAGCAGCTTGGCCGCAAATCTCGACTATGGCTACACCTTC.

This clonotype was detected a few times. V and J are TRBV20-1 and TRBJ1-5; D remains unclear. The germline gives CDR1 DFQATT, CDR2 SNEGSKA (reference sequence). Deletions cut 6 bases from V and 0 bases from J, with 9 bases between. This CDR3 has 13 amino acids. The CDR3 sequence: CSARLGSNQPQHF. For the CDR3, the DNA is TGCAGTGCGAGGCTAGGTAGCAATCAGCCCCAGCATTTT.

The chain is built from TRBV12-3 or TRBV12-4 and TRBJ2-1; 11 bases are shared with TRBD2. V shed 6 bases and J 5 bases; nucleotides not matched to a gene: 12. The CDR3 loop spans 17 amino acids. CDR3 loop: CASSPRKGLADHNEQFF. CDR3 coding DNA: TGTGCCAGCAGCCCACGAAAGGGACTAGCGGATCACAATGAGCAGTTCTTC.

This sequence joins TRBV7-2 and TRBJ2-7; D may be TRBD1 (7 bases). CDR1 is SGHTA and CDR2 is FQGNSA in the germline V gene. V was clipped by 1 base and J by 1 base, with 14 bases between them. The CDR3 spans 16 residues. The CDR3 region is CASSLGLTGRSYEQYF. In nucleotides, the CDR3 is TGTGCCAGCAGCTTAGGCTTGACAGGGAGGTCCTACGAGCAGTACTTC.

The CDR3 DNA reads as TGTGCCAGCAGTTCAGGGGGCGCGGGCACAGATACGCAGTATTTT. This sequence encodes CASSSGGAGTDTQYF. This chain links TRBV27 with TRBJ2-3, with 8 bases matching TRBD1. Germline V lookup: CDR1 MNHEY, CDR2 SMNVEV (reference sequence). V was pared by 4 bases and J by 1 base, with 4 bases of the junction left unmatched. The CDR3 is made up of 15 amino acids.

The rearrangement links TRBV6-1 to TRBJ2-5; no definite D call. Germline CDR1 is MNHNS and CDR2 is SASEGT. CDR3 length: 12 residues. Trimming took 1 base from V and 5 from J, leaving 5 bases between them. DNA of the CDR3: TGTGCCAGCAGTGAAGGGTGGGAGACCCAGTACTTC. Its translation: CASSEGWETQYF.

The rearrangement links TRBV3-1 to TRBJ1-6, with D maybe TRBD1 (5 bases). Germline CDR1 LGHDT, CDR2 YNNKEL (reference sequence). The CDR3 is 15 residues long. Trimming took 1 base from V and 7 from J, leaving 11 bases between them. CDR3 coding DNA: TGTGCCAGCAGCCAAGGTGATCGGGGCAATTCACCCCTCCACTTT. The encoded protein is CASSQGDRGNSPLHF.

The CDR3 spells CASSLDHGTYEQYF. The CDR3 coding sequence is TGTGCCAGCAGCTTGGATCATGGGACTTACGAGCAGTACTTC. V is TRBV7-2 and J is TRBJ2-7; D might be TRBD2 (6 bases). The CDR3 sequence is 14 residues long. CDR1 is SGHTA and CDR2 is FQGNSA in the germline V gene. V lost 3 bases and J 4 bases, leaving 13 bases between the germline ends.

V is TRBV12-3 or TRBV12-4 and J is TRBJ1-5, with TRBD1 as a possible D gene (5 bases). V was pared by 6 bases and J by 0 bases, with 15 bases between. The CDR3 contains 16 residues. As DNA, the CDR3 is TGTGCCAGCAGCCCGATGGGACCGATTAGCAATCAGCCCCAGCATTTT. Its protein is CASSPMGPISNQPQHF.

This chain uses TRBV18 with TRBJ1-1, with D possibly matching TRBD1 (6 bases). This CDR3 has 13 residues. Trimming pared 6 bases from V and 8 bases from J, leaving 16 bases between. Per germline, CDR1 KGHSH and CDR2 LQKENI. Written as DNA, the CDR3 is TGTGCCAGCTCGTGGTCACGACAGGAGGAAGCTTTCTTT. It is translated as CASSWSRQEEAFF.

This chain joins TRBV19 and TRBJ2-7; D might be TRBD1 or TRBD2, each matching 5 bases. The V end was cut by 6 bases, the J end by 4 bases, with 28 bases between. CDR1 and CDR2 from the germline V gene are LNHDA and SQIVND (reference sequence). This CDR3 is built from 18 residues. The CDR3: CASSLAGTQFSTPYEQYF. The CDR3 DNA reads as TGTGCCAGTAGCTTGGCCGGGACCCAATTTTCAACTCCGTACGAGCAGTACTTC.

The chain recombines TRBV6-5 with TRBJ2-3; D remains ambiguous. V lost 4 bases and J 1 base, leaving 12 bases between the germline ends. The CDR3 is 15 amino acids. Germline CDR1 is MNHEY and CDR2 is SVGAGI. As DNA, the CDR3 is TGTGCCAGCAGTTCCCAACAAACACGCACAGATACGCAGTATTTT. Amino acids: CASSSQQTRTDTQYF.

This clonotype has a handful of counts. The chain carries TRBV20-1 and TRBJ1-1; 7 bases fit TRBD1. The V segment lost 1 base and the J segment 0 bases; nucleotides outside the gene matches: 8. The CDR3 extends over 16 amino acids. Germline-derived CDR1 and CDR2 are DFQATT and SNEGSKA (reference sequence). The CDR3 sequence: CSARGDREVMNTEAFF. CDR3 DNA sequence: TGCAGTGCTAGAGGAGACAGGGAAGTAATGAACACTGAAGCTTTCTTT.

J is TRBJ2-5 and V is TRBV29-1; 13 nucleotides agree with TRBD2. CDR3 length: 16 residues. CDR1 SQVTM and CDR2 ANQGSEA come from the germline V gene. Unmatched junction bases numbered 11, after V lost 7 bases and J lost 3 bases. The CDR3: CSAHPGLAGAEETQYF. In DNA form, the CDR3 reads TGCAGCGCCCACCCAGGACTAGCGGGAGCCGAAGAGACCCAGTACTTC.

The genes are TRBV12-5 and TRBJ2-3, with D possibly TRBD1 on 6 matching bases. The CDR3 spans 15 residues. V shed 3 bases and J shed 2 bases, with 12 bases lying between them. Germline V gives CDR1 LGHNT, CDR2 FRNRAP. CDR3 residues: CASGFSGDHTDTQYF. CDR3 sequence (DNA): TGTGCTAGTGGTTTTTCAGGGGACCACACAGATACGCAGTATTTT.

This clonotype was picked up a small number of times. This chain connects TRBV12-3 or TRBV12-4 to TRBJ1-1; no definite D call. This CDR3 region has 12 residues. Trimming removed 6 bases at V and 2 bases at J, with 7 bases between. CDR3 protein: CASRGDNTEAFF. The CDR3, as DNA: TGTGCCAGCAGGGGAGACAACACTGAAGCTTTCTTT.

This clonotype was counted only a few times. The DNA of the CDR3 is TGCGCCAGCAGCTTGGAGGCTGTCACTACCTACGAGCAGTACTTC. Translation gives CASSLEAVTTYEQYF. This chain uses TRBV5-1 with TRBJ2-7; no reliable D call. V gave up 0 bases and J gave up 2 bases, with 12 bases separating them. The V gene's germline CDR1 is SGHRS and CDR2 YFSETQ. The CDR3 spans 15 residues. The full variable domain, rest sourced from reference TRBV5-1 and TRBJ2-7, is KAGVTQTPRYLIKTRGQQVTLSCSPISGHRSVSWYQQTPGQGLQFLFEYFSETQRNKGNFPGRFSGRQFSNSRSEMNVSTLELGDSALYLCASSLEAVTTYEQYFGPGTRLTVT.

This clonotype was observed a few times. The rearrangement links TRBV12-3 or TRBV12-4 to TRBJ2-5, with a tentative D call TRBD2 (6 bases). V was pared by 6 bases and J by 5 bases, with 16 bases between. The CDR3 runs to 14 residues. This chain's CDR3 is CASSGAGTRETQYF. CDR3 sequence (DNA): TGTGCCAGCAGCGGAGCCGGGACTCGTGAGACCCAGTACTTC.

The chain is built from TRBV29-1 and TRBJ1-4, with D unresolved. V shed 2 bases and J shed 0 bases, with 4 bases lying between them. The CDR3 runs to 13 residues. Germline CDR1 SQVTM, CDR2 ANQGSEA. Here the CDR3 DNA reads TGCAGCGTTGAAAGTCCAACTAATGAAAAACTGTTTTTT. Translating it yields CSVESPTNEKLFF.

A word on this clonotype: One end of the junction varies from germline; a read error may be responsible. The chain's CDR3 is CASSPTSGDYNKQFF. In nucleotides, the CDR3 is TGTGCCAGCAGTCCCACTAGCGGGGACTACAATAAGCAGTTCTTC. The rearrangement uses TRBV3-1 and TRBJ2-1; 10 nucleotides line up with TRBD2. In germline, CDR1 is LGHDT, CDR2 YNNKEL (reference sequence). The CDR3 is 15 residues long.

This clonotype was picked up a small number of times. The gene calls are TRBV9 and TRBJ2-5; D might be TRBD2 (6 bases). Trimming stripped 2 bases from V and 5 bases from J, with 13 bases between. The length of the CDR3 is 14 residues. Germline V CDR1 and CDR2: SGDLS, YYNGEE. The CDR3 coding sequence is TGTGCCAGCAGCGTGGAGGGAATTCACGAGACCCAGTACTTC. Translating gives CASSVEGIHETQYF.

The chain combines TRBV4-3 with TRBJ1-4; 10 bases line up with TRBD1. Germline CDR1 is LGHNA and CDR2 is YSLEER. After removal of 5 bases from V and 7 bases from J, the junction contained 16 bases not matched to a gene. The CDR3 has 18 residues. The CDR3 spells CASSYKLTGGKWSEKLFF. The CDR3 DNA is TGCGCCAGCAGCTACAAACTGACAGGGGGCAAGTGGAGTGAAAAACTGTTTTTT.

The table lists this clonotype with a few counts. The genes are TRBV6-5 and TRBJ1-1, with a weak D call TRBD1 (5 bases). This CDR3 is built from 14 residues. Trimming removed 0 bases from V and 4 bases from J, with 9 bases in between. Germline V CDR1 and CDR2: MNHEY, SVGAGI. CDR3 protein: CASSYSSQGTEAFF. In nucleotides, the CDR3 is TGTGCCAGCAGTTACTCGTCCCAGGGCACTGAAGCTTTCTTT.